Below, 2 T cell receptor beta chains from the same sample are listed, as sequenced in a study of blood T cell repertoires in COVID-19. Sequencing used immunoSEQ multiplex PCR; TCRdb keeps in-frame clones, though not all of them. The sample lists 150,000 or so clones, around four fifths seen once, with roughly 1.5% in the top ten. Sequencing was performed on peripheral blood. These receptors all come from a human donor in a cohort sampled during active COVID-19.

A few counts support this clone. The V and J genes are TRBV5-1 and TRBJ2-7; TRBD2 matches 8 bases. The CDR3 runs to 14 residues. Trimming cost V 0 bases and J 3 bases; bases outside gene matches: 2. Germline values: CDR1 SGHRS, CDR2 YFSETQ. In DNA form, the CDR3 reads TGCGCCAGCAGCTTGGCCGGGGGGGACTACGAGCAGTACTTC. This codes for CASSLAGGDYEQYF.

This sequence joins TRBV2 and TRBJ2-2; 10 nucleotides match TRBD2. Germline V CDR1 and CDR2: SNHLY, FYNNEI. V shed 5 bases, J shed 5 bases, and the junction held 8 bases outside the gene matches. CDR3 length: 16 residues. The CDR3 DNA reads TGTGCCAGCAGTCCCCTAGCGGGAGAGGTGACCGGGGAGCTGTTTTTT. This gives the protein CASSPLAGEVTGELFF.